This T cell receptor beta chain was identified in a study of CD8 T cells in Susac syndrome. Overall study findings and caveats: TCR sequencing and HLA analysis covered a relatively small number of individuals.

Details on this clonotype: The antigen remains unidentified.

This CDR3 is 15 amino acids long. V was shortened by 4 bases and J by 0 bases, with 12 bases between the two germline ends. CDR1 and CDR2 from the germline V gene are MDHEN and SYDVKM. An input of about 0.45 to 1 ug of RNA was subjected to reverse transcription using random hexamers. One entry per CDR3 protein, called by TCRdb with MiXCR from the immunoSEQ multiplex PCR reads. The repertoire consists of around 140,000 distinct CDR3 sequences, with 90% to 95% occurring once and the leading ten covering approximately 0.11%. The chain couples TRBV28 to TRBJ1-1; D is uncertain. Sample: CD4+ T cells from PBMCs. The TCR originated in a human donor with multiple sclerosis. The CDR3, as DNA: TGTGCCAGCAGTTACTCTTGGGCCATGAACACTGAAGCTTTCTTT. Its translation is CASSYSWAMNTEAFF.